What follows is one TCR beta chain and its context. Its antigen is unidentified. This sample was taken from a study of T cell repertoires in cytomegalovirus infection. Across the study: CMV infection and matching HLA type were both indicated by public TCR beta signatures. Study-wide points: Carriers of CMV and the relevant HLA type were discriminated by public TCR beta frequency. CMV-specific HLA-C-restricted TCR beta clonotypes dominated the ex vivo response.

Each CDR3 protein is one row after TCRdb ran MiXCR on the reads. The data contain 480,000 or so distinct CDR3 sequences, roughly 12% of them singletons. This CDR3 comprises 14 residues. Germline V CDR1 and CDR2: SGHTA, FQGNSA. Trimming at V came to 7 bases and at J to 3 bases, leaving 7 bases not matched to a gene. The material sequenced was PBMCs. The clonotype was recovered from a human donor in good health (CMV status not recorded). Some clones in this sample may be carry-over from other donors' samples. The chain combines TRBV7-2 with TRBJ1-1, with 8 bases lining up with TRBD1. This chain's CDR3 is CASNPQGGDTEAFF. The CDR3 DNA follows: TGTGCCAGCAACCCACAGGGGGGGGACACTGAAGCTTTCTTT.